This is a list of T cell receptor beta chains from one sample in a study of CD8 T cells in ankylosing spondylitis. TCRdb re-derived calls from the 5' RACE reads in MiXCR, one entry per CDR3 protein. The sample lists 150,000 to 200,000 distinct CDR3 sequences; roughly 18% were seen once. Sequences were obtained from blood, either unsorted or a sorted T cell fraction (not recorded which). Receptors were obtained from a male donor with ankylosing spondylitis or in good health (not recorded which). Both conserved end residues are part of each CDR3. Fields, in order: D gene, V gene, clone size, J gene, CDR3 DNA, CDR3 protein. D genes are given only for firm matches. Not all rows give a size; the values are once, few, many and, for expanded clones, a class.

d_call: TRBD2; v_call: TRBV28; clone_size: many; j_call: TRBJ2-2; cdr3_nt: TGTGCCAGCCGAAGTTTATTTCTTCGGACTAGCGGGAGCTCCGGGGAGCTGTTTTTT; cdr3_aa: CASRSLFLRTSGSSGELFF
d_call: NA; v_call: TRBV7-8; clone_size: many; j_call: TRBJ2-5; cdr3_nt: TGTGCCAGCAGCTCCTACGGTTACGAGACCCAGTACTTC; cdr3_aa: CASSSYGYETQYF
d_call: NA; v_call: TRBV18; clone_size: NA; j_call: TRBJ1-2; cdr3_nt: TGTGCCAGCTCAAGGACAGACCCTAACTATGGCTACACCTTC; cdr3_aa: CASSRTDPNYGYTF
d_call: TRBD2; v_call: TRBV5-1; clone_size: many; j_call: TRBJ2-7; cdr3_nt: TGCGCCAGCAGCTCTGGACTAGCGGGAGACTACGAGCAGTACTTC; cdr3_aa: CASSSGLAGDYEQYF
d_call: NA; v_call: TRBV10-3; clone_size: once; j_call: TRBJ2-7; cdr3_nt: TGTGCCATCAGTAGGGGCTCCGAGCAGTACTTC; cdr3_aa: CAISRGSEQYF
d_call: NA; v_call: TRBV20-1; clone_size: few; j_call: TRBJ2-7; cdr3_nt: TGCAGTGCTAGTTTCCGGGCGGGCTACGAGCAGTACTTC; cdr3_aa: CSASFRAGYEQYF
d_call: NA; v_call: TRBV28; clone_size: many; j_call: TRBJ2-2; cdr3_nt: TGTGCCAGCAGTTTAAGCAGGAACACCGGGGAGCTGTTTTTT; cdr3_aa: CASSLSRNTGELFF
d_call: NA; v_call: TRBV3-1; clone_size: many; j_call: TRBJ1-2; cdr3_nt: TGTGCCAGCAGCCACCTCGACAGAGCCTATGGCTACACCTTC; cdr3_aa: CASSHLDRAYGYTF
d_call: TRBD1; v_call: TRBV5-1; clone_size: many; j_call: TRBJ1-2; cdr3_nt: TGCGCCAGCAGCCCGACGACAGGGCGGGGTGGCTACACCTTC; cdr3_aa: CASSPTTGRGGYTF
d_call: NA; v_call: TRBV7-2; clone_size: NA; j_call: TRBJ2-6; cdr3_nt: TGTGCCAGCAGGAGAGGATCTGGGGCCAACGTCCTGACTTTC; cdr3_aa: CASRRGSGANVLTF
d_call: NA; v_call: TRBV11-3; clone_size: few; j_call: TRBJ2-1; cdr3_nt: TGTGCCAGCAGCTTTCAGGGTTACAATGAGCAGTTCTTC; cdr3_aa: CASSFQGYNEQFF
d_call: NA; v_call: TRBV4-1; clone_size: many; j_call: TRBJ2-1; cdr3_nt: TGCGCCAGCAGCCAAGTCCAAAATCTCTACAATGAGCAGTTCTTC; cdr3_aa: CASSQVQNLYNEQFF
d_call: NA; v_call: TRBV3-1; clone_size: NA; j_call: TRBJ2-3; cdr3_nt: TGTGCCAGCAGCCAACTACGTGATACGCAGTATTTT; cdr3_aa: CASSQLRDTQYF
d_call: NA; v_call: TRBV5-1; clone_size: few; j_call: TRBJ2-2; cdr3_nt: TGCGCCAGCAGCTTATACTCCGAGGCCGGGGAGCTGTTTTTT; cdr3_aa: CASSLYSEAGELFF
d_call: TRBD2; v_call: TRBV11-2; clone_size: few; j_call: TRBJ2-1; cdr3_nt: TGTGCCAGCAGCTCCCAAAAATCCAGCAGCGGGAGGTGGGACAATGAGCAGTTCTTC; cdr3_aa: CASSSQKSSSGRWDNEQFF
d_call: NA; v_call: TRBV7-9; clone_size: NA; j_call: TRBJ2-7; cdr3_nt: TGTGCCAGCAGCTTACTCCCAGGTCTTTCCTACGAGCAGTACTTC; cdr3_aa: CASSLLPGLSYEQYF
d_call: NA; v_call: TRBV28; clone_size: many; j_call: TRBJ2-1; cdr3_nt: TGTGCCAGCAGTTTAGGGCGCGGGCGGAATGAGCAGTTCTTC; cdr3_aa: CASSLGRGRNEQFF
d_call: NA; v_call: TRBV7-3; clone_size: many; j_call: TRBJ1-1; cdr3_nt: TGTGCCAGCAGCTCAGGGTTGGGCACTGAAGCTTTCTTT; cdr3_aa: CASSSGLGTEAFF
d_call: NA; v_call: TRBV12-3/TRBV12-4; clone_size: NA; j_call: TRBJ2-2; cdr3_nt: TGTACCAGCAGTTTGCCCTCTGGTCTAGTCCAGGCGAACACCGGGGAGCTGTTTTTT; cdr3_aa: CTSSLPSGLVQANTGELFF
d_call: TRBD1; v_call: TRBV20-1; clone_size: NA; j_call: TRBJ2-1; cdr3_nt: TGCAGTGCTCCTAACCCCGGGACAGGGATCCACAATGAGCAGTTCTTC; cdr3_aa: CSAPNPGTGIHNEQFF
d_call: TRBD2; v_call: TRBV28; clone_size: many; j_call: TRBJ2-2; cdr3_nt: TGTGCCAGCAGTTTAAGACTAGCTAGATCCGGGGAGCTGTTTTTT; cdr3_aa: CASSLRLARSGELFF
d_call: NA; v_call: TRBV7-8; clone_size: few; j_call: TRBJ1-3; cdr3_nt: TGTGCCAGCAGCTTACAGAGATCTGGAAACACCATATATTTT; cdr3_aa: CASSLQRSGNTIYF
d_call: TRBD2; v_call: TRBV7-9; clone_size: few; j_call: TRBJ2-1; cdr3_nt: TGTGCCAGCAGCTTAGATCGGGGGGACTACAATGAGCAGTTCTTC; cdr3_aa: CASSLDRGDYNEQFF
d_call: NA; v_call: TRBV10-3; clone_size: NA; j_call: TRBJ2-3; cdr3_nt: TGTGCCTCGAGGTCCCGGGAGACGGGAGATACGCAGTATTTT; cdr3_aa: CASRSRETGDTQYF
d_call: NA; v_call: TRBV12-3/TRBV12-4; clone_size: NA; j_call: TRBJ2-5; cdr3_nt: TGTGCCAGCAGGGGAACTCGGCCTGGAGAGACCCAGTACTTC; cdr3_aa: CASRGTRPGETQYF
d_call: NA; v_call: TRBV20-1; clone_size: many; j_call: TRBJ2-3; cdr3_nt: TGCAGTGCTAGCGGGAGCGCCTCTAGCACAGATACGCAGTATTTT; cdr3_aa: CSASGSASSTDTQYF
d_call: NA; v_call: TRBV4-1; clone_size: NA; j_call: TRBJ2-2; cdr3_nt: TGCGCCAGCAGCCAATTCTTTAACACCGGGGAGCTGTTTTTT; cdr3_aa: CASSQFFNTGELFF
d_call: NA; v_call: TRBV12-3/TRBV12-4; clone_size: NA; j_call: TRBJ1-5; cdr3_nt: TGTGCCAGCAGTTTGGACGCAAATCAGCCCCAGCATTTT; cdr3_aa: CASSLDANQPQHF
d_call: NA; v_call: TRBV24-1; clone_size: many; j_call: TRBJ2-7; cdr3_nt: TGTGCCACTCCGTTTACGAGGCAAACGGTCTACGAGCAGTACTTC; cdr3_aa: CATPFTRQTVYEQYF
d_call: NA; v_call: TRBV4-1; clone_size: NA; j_call: TRBJ2-3; cdr3_nt: TGCGCCAGCAGCCAAGATTCGGCGGTTACGCAGTATTTT; cdr3_aa: CASSQDSAVTQYF
d_call: NA; v_call: TRBV3-1; clone_size: many; j_call: TRBJ2-1; cdr3_nt: TGTGCCAGCAGCCCCCGGCCGGATGAGCAGTTCTTC; cdr3_aa: CASSPRPDEQFF
d_call: TRBD2; v_call: TRBV29-1; clone_size: many; j_call: TRBJ2-7; cdr3_nt: TGCAGCGTTGGCTTCTTAGCGGGAGCCTCTGACGAGCAGTACTTC; cdr3_aa: CSVGFLAGASDEQYF
d_call: TRBD1; v_call: TRBV5-1; clone_size: many; j_call: TRBJ1-5; cdr3_nt: TGCGCCAGCAGCGTCGGGACAGGGAACAATCAGCCCCAGCATTTT; cdr3_aa: CASSVGTGNNQPQHF
d_call: NA; v_call: TRBV29-1; clone_size: many; j_call: TRBJ2-2; cdr3_nt: TGCAGCGTTGCTAAGGGCAGCACCGGGGAGCTGTTTTTT; cdr3_aa: CSVAKGSTGELFF
d_call: NA; v_call: TRBV6-1; clone_size: NA; j_call: TRBJ2-3; cdr3_nt: TGTGCCAGCAGTCAACCTGTTATGGGGAATACGCAGTATTTT; cdr3_aa: CASSQPVMGNTQYF
d_call: NA; v_call: TRBV6-1; clone_size: many; j_call: TRBJ1-5; cdr3_nt: TGTGCCAGCAGGCCTACAGGCTCCCAGCCCCAGCATTTT; cdr3_aa: CASRPTGSQPQHF
d_call: NA; v_call: TRBV2; clone_size: few; j_call: TRBJ2-5; cdr3_nt: TGTGCCAGCAGGGGGGCGGGGGAGACCCAGTACTTC; cdr3_aa: CASRGAGETQYF
d_call: TRBD1; v_call: TRBV7-9; clone_size: few; j_call: TRBJ1-1; cdr3_nt: TGTGCCAGCAGCTTAGGGATCTACAGGGGGGACACTGAAGCTTTCTTT; cdr3_aa: CASSLGIYRGDTEAFF
d_call: TRBD1; v_call: TRBV6-1; clone_size: many; j_call: TRBJ2-2; cdr3_nt: TGTGCCAGCAGCAGACAGGGGGGCACCGGGGAGCTGTTTTTT; cdr3_aa: CASSRQGGTGELFF
d_call: TRBD2; v_call: TRBV11-2; clone_size: many; j_call: TRBJ2-5; cdr3_nt: TGTGCCAGCAGCTTATGGGGGGGAGAGACCCAGTACTTC; cdr3_aa: CASSLWGGETQYF
d_call: NA; v_call: TRBV10-3; clone_size: once; j_call: TRBJ2-3; cdr3_nt: TGTGCCACCGCATTGATCGGGGGCACAGATACGCAGTATTTT; cdr3_aa: CATALIGGTDTQYF
d_call: NA; v_call: TRBV5-1; clone_size: few; j_call: TRBJ1-2; cdr3_nt: TGCGCCAGCTTCCTTTCTACAGGGCTAAACCTTTATGGCTACACCTTC; cdr3_aa: CASFLSTGLNLYGYTF
d_call: TRBD1; v_call: TRBV11-2; clone_size: NA; j_call: TRBJ2-1; cdr3_nt: TGTGCCAGCAGTGAAGGGACAGGCTACAATGAGCAGTTCTTC; cdr3_aa: CASSEGTGYNEQFF
d_call: NA; v_call: TRBV18; clone_size: NA; j_call: TRBJ2-3; cdr3_nt: TGTGCCAGCTCACCACCACTGGCAGATACGCAGTATTTT; cdr3_aa: CASSPPLADTQYF
d_call: NA; v_call: TRBV5-1; clone_size: many; j_call: TRBJ2-2; cdr3_nt: TGCGCCAGCAGCTTGGCGGTCGGCGCCGGGGAGCTGTTTTTT; cdr3_aa: CASSLAVGAGELFF
d_call: TRBD2; v_call: TRBV13; clone_size: many; j_call: TRBJ2-5; cdr3_nt: TGTGCCAGCAGCTCACCGGGACTAGCGGGAGAGGAAGAGACCCAGTACTTC; cdr3_aa: CASSSPGLAGEEETQYF
d_call: NA; v_call: TRBV10-3; clone_size: NA; j_call: TRBJ1-5; cdr3_nt: TGTGCCATCAGTGAGTCGACTACCAGCAATCAGCCCCAGCATTTT; cdr3_aa: CAISESTTSNQPQHF
d_call: NA; v_call: TRBV28; clone_size: many; j_call: TRBJ2-7; cdr3_nt: TGTGCCAGCAGCCAGGGTAACGAGCAGTACTTC; cdr3_aa: CASSQGNEQYF
d_call: NA; v_call: TRBV18; clone_size: NA; j_call: TRBJ2-2; cdr3_nt: TGTGCCAGCTCTGTGTCGGAATTGAACACCGGGGAGCTGTTTTTT; cdr3_aa: CASSVSELNTGELFF